The clone carrying this T cell receptor (beta chain) was detected only a few times. Its antigen is unknown. This table comes from immunoSEQ multiplex PCR, and its TCRdb copy is limited to in-frame clones, with some not included. The sample holds around 58,000 clones, about 81% seen once. The data belong to a study of a mutant IDH1 vaccine in newly diagnosed glioma. Study information: Sex among treated patients split about 62% male, roughly 38% female; mean age was roughly 40 years. Prior therapy was radiotherapy, temozolomide, or both; most received both.

Germline CDR1 and CDR2: SGHVS and FQNEAQ. V was shortened by 2 bases and J by 4 bases, with 6 bases between the two germline ends. The CDR3 spans 13 residues. As to time point: week 5, during vaccination. The study gave 300 ug of mutant IDH1 20-mer peptide per vaccine dose, with topical imiquimod. The receptor's source is a young man with glioma. The specimen was PBMCs, collected from a glioma patient whose treatment included an IDH1 peptide vaccine. The chain is built from TRBV7-8 and TRBJ1-5; D is unclear. The CDR3 is CASSLKVNQPQHF. For the CDR3, the DNA is TGTGCCAGCAGCTTAAAGGTAAATCAGCCCCAGCATTTT. The variable domain in full, with the rest retrieved from reference TRBV7-8 and TRBJ1-5, is GAGVSQSPRYKVAKRGQDVALRCDPISGHVSLFWYQQALGQGPEFLTYFQNEAQLDKSGLPSDRFFAERPEGSVSTLKIQRTQQEDSAVYLCASSLKVNQPQHFGDGTRLSIL.